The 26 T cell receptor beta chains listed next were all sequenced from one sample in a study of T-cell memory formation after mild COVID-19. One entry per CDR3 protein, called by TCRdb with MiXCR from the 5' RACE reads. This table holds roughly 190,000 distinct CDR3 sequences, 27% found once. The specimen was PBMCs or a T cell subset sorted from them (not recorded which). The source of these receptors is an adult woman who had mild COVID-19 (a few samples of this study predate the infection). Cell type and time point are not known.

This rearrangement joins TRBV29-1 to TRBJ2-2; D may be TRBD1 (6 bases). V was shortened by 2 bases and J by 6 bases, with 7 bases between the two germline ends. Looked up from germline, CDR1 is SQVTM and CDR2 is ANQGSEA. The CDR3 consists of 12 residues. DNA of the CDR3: TGCAGCGTTGAAAAGGGGGCCGGGGAGCTGTTTTTT. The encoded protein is CSVEKGAGELFF.

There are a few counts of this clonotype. In nucleotides, the CDR3 is TGCAGCGTGGGGGGGGTAGATGGCTACACCTTC. This gives the protein CSVGGVDGYTF. The chain couples TRBV29-1 to TRBJ1-2, with a weak D call TRBD1 (5 bases). Germline CDR1 is SQVTM and CDR2 is ANQGSEA. Trimming removed 6 bases at V and 6 bases at J, with 11 bases between. The CDR3 is 11 amino acids.

CDR3: CSVEPEGNYGYTF. The CDR3, as DNA: TGCAGCGTTGAACCTGAGGGTAACTATGGCTACACCTTC. The V call is TRBV29-1, the J call TRBJ1-2; unclear D gene. In germline, CDR1 is SQVTM, CDR2 ANQGSEA. This CDR3 region has 13 residues. Between the trimmed V and J ends, which lost 2 bases and 1 base, there was a span of 8 bases.

The CDR3 loop reads CSAPLASSYNEQFF. DNA of the CDR3: TGCAGTGCTCCACTAGCGAGCTCCTACAATGAGCAGTTCTTC. V usage is TRBV20-1 and J usage is TRBJ2-1, with 7 bases identical to TRBD2. This CDR3 is 14 amino acids long. Germline V gene sequence: CDR1 DFQATT, CDR2 SNEGSKA (reference sequence). Trimming took 5 bases from V and 0 from J; bases not matched to a gene: 4.

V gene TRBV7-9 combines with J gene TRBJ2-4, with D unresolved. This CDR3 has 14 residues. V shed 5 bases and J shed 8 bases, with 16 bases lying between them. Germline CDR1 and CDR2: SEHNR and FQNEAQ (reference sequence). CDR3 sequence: CASSAPDGLDIQYF. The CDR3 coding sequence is TGTGCCAGCAGCGCCCCGGACGGGTTGGACATTCAGTACTTC.

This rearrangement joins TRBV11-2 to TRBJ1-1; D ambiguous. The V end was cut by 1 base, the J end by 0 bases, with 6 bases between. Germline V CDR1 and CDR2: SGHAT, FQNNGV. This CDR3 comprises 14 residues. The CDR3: CASSLGPVNTEAFF. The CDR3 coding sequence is TGTGCCAGCAGCTTAGGTCCCGTGAACACTGAAGCTTTCTTT.

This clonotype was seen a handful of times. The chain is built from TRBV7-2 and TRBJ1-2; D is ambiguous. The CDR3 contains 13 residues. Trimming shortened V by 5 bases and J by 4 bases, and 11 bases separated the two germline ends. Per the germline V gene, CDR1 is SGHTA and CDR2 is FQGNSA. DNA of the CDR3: TGTGCCAGCAGCCCCTCCCTTGGCTATGGCTACACCTTC. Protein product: CASSPSLGYGYTF.

The DNA of the CDR3 is TGTGCCAGCAGCTCGGGACCTAGCACAGATACGCAGTATTTT. Translated: CASSSGPSTDTQYF. The V and J genes are TRBV7-3 and TRBJ2-3, with D perhaps being TRBD1 or TRBD2 (5 bases each). The V end was cut by 4 bases, the J end by 0 bases, with 8 bases between. Germline assignment: CDR1 SGHTA and CDR2 FQGTGA. The CDR3 length is 14 residues.

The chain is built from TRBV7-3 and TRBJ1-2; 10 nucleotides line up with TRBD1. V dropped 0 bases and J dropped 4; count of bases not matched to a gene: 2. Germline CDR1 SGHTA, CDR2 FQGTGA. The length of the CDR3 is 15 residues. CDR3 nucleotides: TGTGCCAGCAGCTTAACAGGGACAGGGGCCTATGGCTACACCTTC. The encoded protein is CASSLTGTGAYGYTF. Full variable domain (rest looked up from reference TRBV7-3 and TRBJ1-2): GAGVSQTPSNKVTEKGKYVELRCDPISGHTALYWYRQSLGQGPEFLIYFQGTGAADDSGLPNDRFFAVRPEGSVSTLKIQRTERGDSAVYLCASSLTGTGAYGYTFGSGTRLTVV.

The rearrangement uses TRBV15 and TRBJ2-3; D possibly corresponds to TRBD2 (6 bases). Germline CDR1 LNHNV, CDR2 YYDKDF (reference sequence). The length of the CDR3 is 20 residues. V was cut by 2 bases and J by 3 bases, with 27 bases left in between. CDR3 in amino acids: CATSRIPPLGIAEGTDTQYF. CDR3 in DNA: TGTGCCACCAGCAGAATCCCCCCCCTTGGGATAGCGGAGGGAACAGATACGCAGTATTTT.

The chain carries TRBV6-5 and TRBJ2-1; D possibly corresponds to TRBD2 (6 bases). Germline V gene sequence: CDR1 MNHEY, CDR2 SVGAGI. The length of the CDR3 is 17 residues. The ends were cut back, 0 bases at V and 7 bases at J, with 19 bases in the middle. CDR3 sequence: CASSYSYLGGSRNEQFF. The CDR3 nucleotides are TGTGCCAGCAGTTACTCGTATTTGGGGGGTTCACGTAATGAGCAGTTCTTC.

The CDR3 sequence: CASSPEGRDGSYEQYF. The CDR3 bases are TGTGCCAGCAGTCCCGAAGGGCGCGACGGGTCCTACGAGCAGTACTTC. The chain is built from TRBV7-2 and TRBJ2-7, with unresolved D. V gave up 6 bases and J gave up 1 base, with 19 bases separating them. The CDR3 spans 16 residues. Germline V CDR1 and CDR2: SGHTA, FQGNSA.

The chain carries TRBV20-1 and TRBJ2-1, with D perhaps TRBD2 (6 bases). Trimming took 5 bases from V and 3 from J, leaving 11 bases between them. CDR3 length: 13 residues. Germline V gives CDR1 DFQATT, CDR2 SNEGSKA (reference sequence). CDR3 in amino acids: CSADSGYYNEQFF. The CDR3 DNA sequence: TGCAGTGCTGATAGCGGATACTACAATGAGCAGTTCTTC.

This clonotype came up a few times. CDR3 coding DNA: TGTGCCAGCGGACCGCCGAACACTGAAGCTTTCTTT. This translates into CASGPPNTEAFF. The gene calls are TRBV19 and TRBJ1-1; D call uncertain. The CDR3 runs to 12 residues. CDR1 LNHDA and CDR2 SQIVND come from the germline V gene (reference sequence). V was cut by 9 bases and J by 1 base, with 9 bases left in between.

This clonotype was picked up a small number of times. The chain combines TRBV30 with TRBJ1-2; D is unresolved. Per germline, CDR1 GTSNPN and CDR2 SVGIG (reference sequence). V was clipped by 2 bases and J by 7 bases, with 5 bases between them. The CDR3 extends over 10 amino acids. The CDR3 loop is CAWSRLGYTF. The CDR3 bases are TGTGCCTGGAGTAGGCTTGGCTACACCTTC. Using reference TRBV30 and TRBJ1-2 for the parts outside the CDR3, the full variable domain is SQTIHQWPATLVQPVGSPLSLECTVEGTSNPNLYWYRQAAGRGLQLLFYSVGIGQISSEVPQNLSASRPQDRQFILSSKKLLLSDSGFYLCAWSRLGYTFGSGTRLTVV.

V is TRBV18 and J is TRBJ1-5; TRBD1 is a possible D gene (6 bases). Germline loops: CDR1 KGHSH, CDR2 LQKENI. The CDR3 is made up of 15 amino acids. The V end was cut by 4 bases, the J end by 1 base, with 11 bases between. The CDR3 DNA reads TGTGCCAGCTCACTGGCGGGACACAGCAATCAGCCCCAGCATTTT. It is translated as CASSLAGHSNQPQHF.

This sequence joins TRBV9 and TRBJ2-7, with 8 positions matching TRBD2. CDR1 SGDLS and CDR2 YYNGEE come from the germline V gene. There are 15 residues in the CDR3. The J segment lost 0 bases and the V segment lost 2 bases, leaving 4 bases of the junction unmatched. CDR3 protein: CASSVTSGVSYEQYF. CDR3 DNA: TGTGCCAGCAGCGTTACTAGCGGAGTCTCCTACGAGCAGTACTTC.

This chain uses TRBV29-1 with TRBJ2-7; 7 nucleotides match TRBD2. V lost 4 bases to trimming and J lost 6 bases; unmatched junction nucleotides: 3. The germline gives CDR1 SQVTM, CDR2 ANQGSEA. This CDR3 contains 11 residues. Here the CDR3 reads CSVGGLSEQYF. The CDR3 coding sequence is TGCAGCGTTGGGGGACTATCCGAGCAGTACTTC.

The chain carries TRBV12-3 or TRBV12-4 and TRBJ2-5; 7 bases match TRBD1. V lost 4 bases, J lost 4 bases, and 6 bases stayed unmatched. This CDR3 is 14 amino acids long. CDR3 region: CASSSSDRVETQYF. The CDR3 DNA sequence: TGTGCCAGCAGTTCGAGCGACAGGGTAGAGACCCAGTACTTC.

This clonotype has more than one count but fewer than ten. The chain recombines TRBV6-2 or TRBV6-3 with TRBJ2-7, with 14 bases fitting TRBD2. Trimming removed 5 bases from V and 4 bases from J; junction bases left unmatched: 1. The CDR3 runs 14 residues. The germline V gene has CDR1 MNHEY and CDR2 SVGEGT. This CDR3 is CASSRLAGGYEQYF. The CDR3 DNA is TGTGCCAGCAGTCGACTAGCGGGAGGGTACGAGCAGTACTTC.

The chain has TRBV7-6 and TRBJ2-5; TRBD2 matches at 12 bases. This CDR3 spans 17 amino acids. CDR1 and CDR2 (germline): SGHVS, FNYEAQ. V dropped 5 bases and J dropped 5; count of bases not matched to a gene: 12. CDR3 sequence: CASSPPLTSGSRETQYF. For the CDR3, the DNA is TGTGCCAGCAGCCCCCCCCTGACTAGCGGGAGTAGGGAGACCCAGTACTTC.

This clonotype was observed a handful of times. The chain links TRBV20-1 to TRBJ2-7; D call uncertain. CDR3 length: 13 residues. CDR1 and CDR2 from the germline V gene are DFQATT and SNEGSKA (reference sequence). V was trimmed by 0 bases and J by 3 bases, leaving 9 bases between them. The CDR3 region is CSARDMASYEQYF. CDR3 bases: TGCAGTGCTAGAGATATGGCTAGCTACGAGCAGTACTTC.

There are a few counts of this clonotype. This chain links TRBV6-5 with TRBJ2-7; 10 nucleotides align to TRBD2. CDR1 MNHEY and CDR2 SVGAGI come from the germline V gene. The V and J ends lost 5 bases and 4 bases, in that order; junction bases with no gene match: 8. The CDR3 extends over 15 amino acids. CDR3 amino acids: CASSRPGLASYEQYF. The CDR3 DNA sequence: TGTGCCAGCAGTCGACCGGGACTAGCGTCTTACGAGCAGTACTTC.

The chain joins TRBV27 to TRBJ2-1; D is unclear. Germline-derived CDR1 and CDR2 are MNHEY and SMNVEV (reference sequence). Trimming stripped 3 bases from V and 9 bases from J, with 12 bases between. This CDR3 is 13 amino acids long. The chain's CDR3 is CASSFPSLSEQFF. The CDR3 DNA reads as TGTGCCAGCAGTTTCCCATCTTTAAGTGAGCAGTTCTTC.

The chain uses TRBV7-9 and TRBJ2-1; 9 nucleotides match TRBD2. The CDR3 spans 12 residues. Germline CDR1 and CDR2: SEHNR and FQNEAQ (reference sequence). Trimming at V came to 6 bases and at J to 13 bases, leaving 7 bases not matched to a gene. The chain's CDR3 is CASSLEAGGQFF. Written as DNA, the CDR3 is TGTGCCAGCAGTCTAGAAGCGGGGGGACAGTTCTTC.

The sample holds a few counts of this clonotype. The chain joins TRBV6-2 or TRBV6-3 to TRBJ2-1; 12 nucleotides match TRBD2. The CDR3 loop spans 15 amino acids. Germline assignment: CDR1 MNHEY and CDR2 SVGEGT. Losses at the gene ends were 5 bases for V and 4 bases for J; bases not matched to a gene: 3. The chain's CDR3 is CASSTLAGGYNEQFF. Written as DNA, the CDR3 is TGTGCCAGCAGTACCCTAGCGGGGGGGTACAATGAGCAGTTCTTC.